The 23 T cell receptor beta chains below all came from one sample that was sequenced in a study of control samples from healthy donors and cancer patients. Here immunoSEQ multiplex PCR was the method, and the copy in TCRdb shows in-frame clones only, minus some. The data hold about 150,000 clones, with around 94% observed a single time. The source material was blood. The receptor set was obtained from a woman aged 18-35 years in good health.

The rearrangement uses TRBV3-1 (or the pseudogene TRBV3-2) and TRBJ1-3; D is undetermined. With 8 bases removed from V and 4 bases from J, the gap between germline ends came to 15 bases. CDR3 length equals 14 residues. Germline CDR1 reads LGHDT; CDR2 reads YNNKEL (reference sequence). The DNA of the CDR3 is TGTGCCAGCCATGGTGGCGGGGAGGGAAACACCATATATTTT. Protein: CASHGGGEGNTIYF.

V and J are TRBV28 and TRBJ1-1; 10 bases are a match to TRBD1. J lost 4 bases, V lost 5 bases, and 4 bases had no gene match. CDR1 MDHEN and CDR2 SYDVKM come from the germline V gene. This CDR3 is 14 amino acids long. CDR3 loop: CASSTTGGGTEAFF. The CDR3 coding sequence is TGTGCCAGCAGTACGACAGGGGGCGGCACTGAAGCTTTCTTT.

V is TRBV28 and J is TRBJ1-5; D is unclear. CDR1 is MDHEN and CDR2 is SYDVKM in the germline V gene. Trimming removed 5 bases at V and 4 bases at J, with 12 bases between. The CDR3 extends over 14 amino acids. The CDR3 region is CASSRVNWNQPQHF. The CDR3 region has the DNA TGTGCCAGCAGTAGGGTCAATTGGAATCAGCCCCAGCATTTT. Complete variable domain (other parts from reference TRBV28 and TRBJ1-5): DVKVTQSSRYLVKRTGEKVFLECVQDMDHENMFWYRQDPGLGLRLIYFSYDVKMKEKGDIPEGYSVSREKKERFSLILESASTNQTSMYLCASSRVNWNQPQHFGDGTRLSIL.

The J gene is TRBJ2-2, the V gene TRBV19; D is perhaps TRBD1 (10 bases). From germline, CDR1 is LNHDA and CDR2 SQIVND (reference sequence). Trimming pared 6 bases from V and 5 bases from J, leaving 22 bases between. The CDR3 is 17 amino acids. The CDR3 is CASRRLAGQGSTGELFF. CDR3 nucleotide sequence: TGTGCCAGTAGGCGTCTAGCGGGACAGGGGTCGACCGGGGAGCTGTTTTTT.

The chain carries TRBV5-6 and TRBJ1-5, with a tentative D call TRBD1 (5 bases). The CDR3 is 13 residues long. Trimming took 1 base from V and 6 from J, leaving 8 bases between them. Looked up from germline, CDR1 is SGHDT and CDR2 is YYEEEE. The chain's CDR3 is CASSLYGGQPQHF. The CDR3 DNA reads TGTGCCAGCAGCTTGTATGGGGGTCAGCCCCAGCATTTT.

The CDR3 region has the DNA TGCGCCAGCAGCCTCGAGGGTTGGTACACCGGGGAGCTGTTTTTT. Translated, it gives CASSLEGWYTGELFF. The gene calls are TRBV4-3 and TRBJ2-2, with D perhaps TRBD2 (5 bases). Germline loops: CDR1 LGHNA, CDR2 YSLEER. Trimming cost V 4 bases and J 3 bases, with 12 bases left between them. The CDR3 consists of 15 residues.

This chain uses TRBV10-1 with TRBJ1-2; 7 bases match TRBD1. The CDR3 is 13 residues long. The germline gives CDR1 WNHNN, CDR2 SYGVQD (reference sequence). V trimming: 5 bases; J trimming: 3 bases; junction bases outside the gene matches: 3. The CDR3, as DNA: TGCGCCAGCAGTCGAGGACAGGACTATGGCTACACCTTC. Translation: CASSRGQDYGYTF.

The chain carries TRBV5-1 and TRBJ2-1; no clear D. CDR1 and CDR2 from the germline V gene are SGHRS and YFSETQ. The CDR3 length is 14 residues. V dropped 9 bases and J dropped 7 bases, with 20 bases sitting between them. The CDR3 nucleotides are TGCGCCATCAAAGAGAGCCCGGGTAATAATGAGCAGTTCTTC. Translating it yields CAIKESPGNNEQFF.

The CDR3: CSASKGQGLDGYTF. CDR3 bases: TGCAGTGCTAGTAAGGGACAGGGGCTTGATGGCTACACCTTC. This chain connects TRBV20-1 to TRBJ1-2; TRBD1 agrees at 10 bases. CDR1 is DFQATT and CDR2 is SNEGSKA in the germline V gene (reference sequence). The V and J ends lost 3 bases and 6 bases, in that order; junction bases with no gene match: 7. The CDR3 spans 14 residues.

The genes are TRBV10-3 and TRBJ1-2; a possible D gene is TRBD1 (6 bases). Germline V gene lookup returns CDR1 ENHRY and CDR2 SYGVKD. V was shortened by 3 bases and J by 2 bases, with 16 bases between the two germline ends. The CDR3 sequence is 16 residues long. Here the CDR3 DNA reads TGTGCCATCAGTGACCAGAATCGACAGGAGAACTATGGCTACACCTTC. Protein product: CAISDQNRQENYGYTF.

V usage is TRBV5-4 and J usage is TRBJ1-2; possible D gene TRBD1, 5 bases. The CDR3 contains 11 residues. Germline V gives CDR1 SGHNT, CDR2 YYREEE (reference sequence). Trimming removed 4 bases from V and 13 bases from J, with 14 bases in between. The CDR3 sequence: CASSGGWVVTF. The CDR3 coding sequence is TGTGCCAGCAGCGGGGGGTGGGTGGTCACCTTC.

For the CDR3, the DNA is TGTGCCAGCAGAGCCCCGACAGGCGTTGCGAACACCGGGGAGCTGTTTTTT. Its protein product is CASRAPTGVANTGELFF. This chain uses TRBV7-9 with TRBJ2-2; the D gene is possibly TRBD1 (6 bases). V lost 6 bases and J 0 bases, leaving 17 bases between the germline ends. The V gene's germline CDR1 is SEHNR and CDR2 FQNEAQ (reference sequence). The CDR3 extends over 17 amino acids. Supplemented by reference TRBV7-9 and TRBJ2-2, the full variable domain reads DTGVSQNPRHKITKRGQNVTFRCDPISEHNRLYWYRQTLGQGPEFLTYFQNEAQLEKSRLLSDRFSAERPKGSFSTLEIQRTEQGDSAMYLCASRAPTGVANTGELFFGEGSRLTVL.

V usage is TRBV19 and J usage is TRBJ1-2; 8 nucleotides match TRBD1. Germline-derived CDR1 and CDR2 are LNHDA and SQIVND (reference sequence). The CDR3 totals 13 residues. The ends lost 4 bases at V and 6 bases at J; junction bases unmatched: 4. CDR3 protein: CASSTGTGDGYTF. The CDR3 DNA sequence: TGTGCCAGTAGTACCGGGACAGGCGATGGCTACACCTTC.

As regards this clone: This specimen includes other DNA sequences encoding the same CDR3. The chain has TRBV19 and TRBJ2-7; D is perhaps TRBD1 or TRBD2 (5 bases each). Between the trimmed V and J ends, which lost 4 bases and 2 bases, there was a span of 12 bases. CDR1 is LNHDA, CDR2 SQIVND, per germline (reference sequence). The CDR3 sequence is 14 residues long. The CDR3 is CASSTRDGAYEQYF. CDR3 nucleotides: TGTGCCAGTAGTACCCGGGACGGGGCCTACGAGCAGTACTTC.

The chain recombines TRBV27 with TRBJ2-1; D is ambiguous. CDR1 is MNHEY and CDR2 is SMNVEV in the germline V gene (reference sequence). This CDR3 is 14 amino acids long. Trimming took off 3 bases at V and 4 bases at J, with 10 bases between the two ends. Here the CDR3 reads CASSFVGRYNEQFF. The CDR3 DNA reads as TGTGCCAGCAGTTTCGTCGGCCGTTACAATGAGCAGTTCTTC.

The chain carries TRBV12-3 or TRBV12-4 and TRBJ1-6, with 8 positions matching TRBD1. Losses at the gene ends were 10 bases for V and 8 bases for J; bases not matched to a gene: 7. The CDR3 consists of 13 residues. The chain's CDR3 is CATIGQGDSPLHF. Written as DNA, the CDR3 is TGTGCCACCATCGGACAGGGTGATTCACCCCTCCACTTT.

The rearrangement uses TRBV4-1 and TRBJ2-7; D remains ambiguous. V gave up 1 base and J gave up 2 bases, with 12 bases separating them. The CDR3 is 15 residues long. The V gene's germline CDR1 is MGHRA and CDR2 YSYEKL. DNA for the CDR3: TGCGCCAGCAGCCAAGGCGAGCCCCCTCCCTACGAGCAGTACTTC. This sequence encodes CASSQGEPPPYEQYF.

The chain joins TRBV11-2 to TRBJ1-5; D possibly corresponds to TRBD1 (6 bases). The length of the CDR3 is 15 residues. Trimming took off 1 base at V and 2 bases at J, with 9 bases between the two ends. Germline V gene lookup returns CDR1 SGHAT and CDR2 FQNNGV. The chain's CDR3 is CASSLGRGGNQPQHF. In DNA form, the CDR3 reads TGTGCCAGCAGCTTAGGGAGGGGGGGCAATCAGCCCCAGCATTTT.

The chain is built from TRBV9 and TRBJ2-7; 7 bases line up with TRBD2. Per the germline V gene, CDR1 is SGDLS and CDR2 is YYNGEE. There are 15 residues in the CDR3. The V gene end was trimmed by 4 bases and the J gene end by 0 bases; junction bases not matched to a gene: 7. The CDR3 here is CASSRASGASYEQYF. The CDR3 nucleotides read TGTGCCAGCAGCCGCGCTAGCGGAGCCTCCTACGAGCAGTACTTC.

This rearrangement joins TRBV5-8 to TRBJ1-2, with D unclear. Germline lookup yields CDR1 SGHTS and CDR2 YDEGEE. The CDR3 is 13 residues long. V was cut by 1 base and J by 4 bases, with 8 bases left in between. CDR3 region: CASSLTGLYGYTF. The CDR3, as DNA: TGTGCCAGCAGCTTGACTGGGCTCTATGGCTACACCTTC.

The gene calls are TRBV25-1 and TRBJ1-1; the D is unclear. CDR1 is MGHDK and CDR2 is SYGVNS in the germline V gene. This CDR3 region has 13 residues. Trimming left V 5 bases short and J 0 bases short, with 7 bases between. As DNA, the CDR3 is TGTGCCAGCAGTCCAAGGATGAACACTGAAGCTTTCTTT. It translates to CASSPRMNTEAFF.

The rearrangement links TRBV7-2 to TRBJ1-6; 10 bases align to TRBD1. Unmatched junction bases numbered 6, after V lost 4 bases and J lost 9 bases. This CDR3 has 15 amino acids. The V gene's germline CDR1 is SGHTA and CDR2 FQGNSA. The CDR3 DNA sequence: TGTGCCAGCAGCTGGACAGGGGGATCGAGTTCACCCCTCCACTTT. The encoded protein is CASSWTGGSSSPLHF. The full variable domain, its missing parts supplied by reference TRBV7-2 and TRBJ1-6, is GAGVSQSPSNKVTEKGKDVELRCDPISGHTALYWYRQSLGQGLEFLIYFQGNSAPDKSGLPSDRFSAERTGGSVSTLTIQRTQQEDSAVYLCASSWTGGSSSPLHFGNGTRLTVT.

Only one count was recorded for this clone. The J gene is TRBJ1-1, the V gene TRBV6-6; the D is unclear. The germline gives CDR1 MNHNY, CDR2 SVGAGI (reference sequence). This CDR3 spans 15 amino acids. Deletions cut 0 bases from V and 1 base from J, with 9 bases between. CDR3 nucleotide sequence: TGTGCCAGCAGTTACTCGGGAGGAGGGAACACTGAAGCTTTCTTT. It yields the protein CASSYSGGGNTEAFF.